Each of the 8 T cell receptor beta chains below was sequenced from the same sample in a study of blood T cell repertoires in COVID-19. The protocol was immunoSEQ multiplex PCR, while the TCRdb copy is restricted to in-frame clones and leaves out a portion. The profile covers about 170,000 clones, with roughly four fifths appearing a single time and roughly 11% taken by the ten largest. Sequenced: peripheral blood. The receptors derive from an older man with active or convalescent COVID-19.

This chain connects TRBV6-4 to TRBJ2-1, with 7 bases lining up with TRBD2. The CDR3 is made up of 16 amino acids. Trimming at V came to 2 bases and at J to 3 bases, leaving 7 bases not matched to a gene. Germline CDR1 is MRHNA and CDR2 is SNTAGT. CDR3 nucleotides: TGTGCCAGCAGTGACGTGGGGGGGGGTCTCTACAATGAGCAGTTCTTC. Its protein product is CASSDVGGGLYNEQFF.

The CDR3 reads CASSYGLSSGNTIYF. Written as DNA, the CDR3 is TGTGCCAGCAGTTATGGACTGTCCTCTGGAAACACCATATATTTT. This rearrangement joins TRBV7-8 to TRBJ1-3; D is unclear. From germline, CDR1 is SGHVS and CDR2 FQNEAQ. The CDR3 contains 15 residues. V dropped 6 bases and J dropped 0 bases, with 12 bases sitting between them.

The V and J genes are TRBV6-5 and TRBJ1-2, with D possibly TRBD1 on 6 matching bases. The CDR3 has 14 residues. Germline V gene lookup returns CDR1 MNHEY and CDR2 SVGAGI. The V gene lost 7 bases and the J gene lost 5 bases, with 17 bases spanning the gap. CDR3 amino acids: CASIPRPQGYGYTF. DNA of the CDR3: TGTGCCAGCATCCCCCGGCCACAGGGTTATGGCTACACCTTC.

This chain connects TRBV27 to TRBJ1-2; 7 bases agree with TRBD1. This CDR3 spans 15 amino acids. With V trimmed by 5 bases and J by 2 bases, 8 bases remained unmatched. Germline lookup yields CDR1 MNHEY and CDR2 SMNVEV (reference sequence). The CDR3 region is CASSRQGRKNYGYTF. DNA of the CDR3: TGTGCCAGCAGTCGACAGGGACGAAAGAACTATGGCTACACCTTC.

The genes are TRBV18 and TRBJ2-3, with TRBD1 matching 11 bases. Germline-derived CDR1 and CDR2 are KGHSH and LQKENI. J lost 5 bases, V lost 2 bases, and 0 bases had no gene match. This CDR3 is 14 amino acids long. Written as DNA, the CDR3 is TGTGCCAGCTCACCAGGGACAGGGGGAGATACGCAGTATTTT. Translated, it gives CASSPGTGGDTQYF.

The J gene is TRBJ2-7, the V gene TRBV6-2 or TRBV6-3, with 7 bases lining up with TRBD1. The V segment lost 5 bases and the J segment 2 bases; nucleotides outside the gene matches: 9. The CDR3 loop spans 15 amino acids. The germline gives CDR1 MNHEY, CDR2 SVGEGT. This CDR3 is CASSARQGHPYEQYF. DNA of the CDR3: TGTGCCAGCAGTGCCAGACAGGGACACCCCTACGAGCAGTACTTC.

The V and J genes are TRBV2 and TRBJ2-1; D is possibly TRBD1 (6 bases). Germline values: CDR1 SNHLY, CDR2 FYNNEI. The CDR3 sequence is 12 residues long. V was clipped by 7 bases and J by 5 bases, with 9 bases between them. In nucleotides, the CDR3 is TGTGCCAGCAACAGGGTCCACAATGAGCAGTTCTTC. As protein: CASNRVHNEQFF.

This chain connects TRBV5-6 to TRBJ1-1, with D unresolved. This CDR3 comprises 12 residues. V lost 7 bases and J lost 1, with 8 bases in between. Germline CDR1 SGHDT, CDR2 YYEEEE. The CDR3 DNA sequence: TGTGCCAGCCGGGATCAGAACACTGAAGCTTTCTTT. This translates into CASRDQNTEAFF.